What follows is one TCR beta chain and its context. This clonotype was observed a handful of times. The target of this receptor is not known. No much larger clonotype is one base removed from it; base qualities were not supplied. The data are from a study of blood T cells in healthy people across ages (dated by TCRdb to the mid-2010s). Regarding the study in general: In model experiments, template switching captured about one uniquely barcoded TCR beta cDNA molecule for every two T cells. Age-related changes in TCR beta repertoire diversity were measured in the study by deep sequencing normalized with unique cDNA molecular identifiers. For two donors (one aged 18 to 30 and one aged 80 or older), the study analyzed two additional independent replicas of 1 million unique cDNA reads from the same blood draw. To avoid experimental bias, donors of different ages were spread randomly across the sequencing lanes. The donors were split into four age groups: young (average about 16 years), middle-aged (about 40), aged (about 62) and long-lived (82).

Receptor libraries were prepared by 5' RACE. TCRdb lists the instrument as Illumina HiSeq 2500. A second PCR of about 7 to 12 cycles was performed with a sample-barcoded 5' primer and a J-beta primer mix. Each TCR beta cDNA molecule received a unique molecular identifier from a template-switch 5' adaptor carrying 12 random nucleotides. Each sample yielded at least 3 million CDR3-containing paired-end reads. The Mint cDNA synthesis kit, primed by a TRBC-specific oligonucleotide, was used to synthesize first-strand cDNA from all RNA. Following uracil-DNA glycosylase treatment, a first 18-cycle PCR with universal primers M1SS and BC2_uni_R was performed on all cDNA. The study's own analysis went as follows. For normalization, 1 million high-quality reads were randomly selected from each sample, with every read carrying a distinct molecular identifier. Reads with shared molecular identifiers were discarded instead of being binned into consensus sequences. MiTCR, with a Q25 quality threshold and the strictest error-elimination algorithm, was used for CDR3 identification, clonotype clustering and error correction. A nonparametric unseen species model with Euler transformation was used to estimate a lower bound on total TCR beta diversity. The raw public data were reprocessed by TCRdb itself: fastp quality trimming at Q25, MiXCR clonotype calling, in-frame beta chains only. Merged by CDR3 protein, the rows form single entries marked with the most common genes and DNA. These V and J calls are TCRdb output, not the study's own analysis. Here the sample has hundreds of thousands of distinct CDR3 sequences; around 38% occur a single time. The ten largest clonotypes hold 30% of the sample.

The approximately 39 donors, aged about 6 to 100 years, were systemically healthy Caucasian individuals from Russia. About 10 milliliters of peripheral blood were collected from each donor into EDTA-treated Vacutainer tubes. Ficoll-Paque density-gradient centrifugation was used to isolate PBMCs, with at least 6.5 million per sample. Total RNA was extracted from PBMCs with Trizol reagent, with at least 5.5 micrograms obtained per sample. For every donor, an aliquot of PBMCs went through flow cytometry to measure the percentages of naive CD45RAhigh/CD27high T cells. Points the paper makes about the study in general: Estimates of total diversity based on one million sequenced T cells were considered lower bounds and underestimates. The percentage of naive T cells measured by flow cytometry correlated strongly with observed TCR beta diversity. Observed TCR beta diversity per million T cells fell roughly linearly with age, and a significant reduction was already apparent by age around 40. Donor CMV infection status was unknown, potentially confounding age-related changes in expanded clonotypes. Compared with the aged group, the long-lived group had more naive CD4+ T cells, fewer expanded clones and increased TCR diversity, a pattern suggesting age selection. Bulk unsorted PBMC profiling prevented conclusive comparison of naive and antigen-experienced compartments.

V is cut by 5 bases and J by 4 bases, and the space between the germline ends is 18 bases. From the cysteine up to the phenylalanine, the CDR3 has a length of 15 residues. Just the 45-base CDR3 DNA is kept, in frame starting at base 1. Reading the germline V gene gives CDR1 SGHAT and CDR2 FQNNGV. The chain couples TRBV11-2 to TRBJ2-7; TRBD2 is a weak D gene call, 5 bases matching. The specimen sequenced was blood. The TCR comes from an elderly man in good health. DNA sequence: TGTGCCAGCAGCCCCATTGGAGGCACTCTTTACGAGCAGTACTTC. Protein translation: CASSPIGGTLYEQYF.